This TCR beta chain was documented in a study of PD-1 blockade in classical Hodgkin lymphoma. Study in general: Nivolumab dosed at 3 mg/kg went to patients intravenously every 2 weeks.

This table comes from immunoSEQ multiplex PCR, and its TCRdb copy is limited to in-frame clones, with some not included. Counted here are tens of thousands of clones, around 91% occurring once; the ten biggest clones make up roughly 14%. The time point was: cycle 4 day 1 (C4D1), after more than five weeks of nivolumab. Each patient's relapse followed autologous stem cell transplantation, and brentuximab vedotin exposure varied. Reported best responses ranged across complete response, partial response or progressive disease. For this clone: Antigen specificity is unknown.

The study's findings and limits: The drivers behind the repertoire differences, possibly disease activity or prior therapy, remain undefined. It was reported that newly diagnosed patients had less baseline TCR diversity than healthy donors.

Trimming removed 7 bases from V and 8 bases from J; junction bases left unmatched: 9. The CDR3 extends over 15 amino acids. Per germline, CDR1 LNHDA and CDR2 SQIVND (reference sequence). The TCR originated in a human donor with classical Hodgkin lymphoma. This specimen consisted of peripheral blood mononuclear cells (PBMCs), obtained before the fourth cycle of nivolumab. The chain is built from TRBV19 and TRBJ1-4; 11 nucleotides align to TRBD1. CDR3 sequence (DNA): TGTGCCAGTAAGGGCGGGGACAGGGGGTACGAAAAACTGTTTTTT. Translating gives CASKGGDRGYEKLFF.